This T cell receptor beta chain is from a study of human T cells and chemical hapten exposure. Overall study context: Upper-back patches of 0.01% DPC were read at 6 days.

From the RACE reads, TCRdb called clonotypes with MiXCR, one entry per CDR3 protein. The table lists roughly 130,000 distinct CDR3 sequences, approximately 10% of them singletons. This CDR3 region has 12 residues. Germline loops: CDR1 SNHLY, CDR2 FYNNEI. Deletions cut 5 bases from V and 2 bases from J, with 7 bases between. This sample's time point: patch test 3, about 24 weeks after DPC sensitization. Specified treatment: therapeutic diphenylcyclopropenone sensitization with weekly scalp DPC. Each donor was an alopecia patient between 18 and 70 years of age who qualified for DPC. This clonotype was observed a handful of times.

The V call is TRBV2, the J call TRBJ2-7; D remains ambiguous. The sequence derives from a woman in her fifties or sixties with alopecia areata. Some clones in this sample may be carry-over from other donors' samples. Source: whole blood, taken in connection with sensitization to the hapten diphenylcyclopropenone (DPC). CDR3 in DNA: TGTGCCAGCAGTCAAGACGCCTACGAGCAGTACTTC. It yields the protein CASSQDAYEQYF.